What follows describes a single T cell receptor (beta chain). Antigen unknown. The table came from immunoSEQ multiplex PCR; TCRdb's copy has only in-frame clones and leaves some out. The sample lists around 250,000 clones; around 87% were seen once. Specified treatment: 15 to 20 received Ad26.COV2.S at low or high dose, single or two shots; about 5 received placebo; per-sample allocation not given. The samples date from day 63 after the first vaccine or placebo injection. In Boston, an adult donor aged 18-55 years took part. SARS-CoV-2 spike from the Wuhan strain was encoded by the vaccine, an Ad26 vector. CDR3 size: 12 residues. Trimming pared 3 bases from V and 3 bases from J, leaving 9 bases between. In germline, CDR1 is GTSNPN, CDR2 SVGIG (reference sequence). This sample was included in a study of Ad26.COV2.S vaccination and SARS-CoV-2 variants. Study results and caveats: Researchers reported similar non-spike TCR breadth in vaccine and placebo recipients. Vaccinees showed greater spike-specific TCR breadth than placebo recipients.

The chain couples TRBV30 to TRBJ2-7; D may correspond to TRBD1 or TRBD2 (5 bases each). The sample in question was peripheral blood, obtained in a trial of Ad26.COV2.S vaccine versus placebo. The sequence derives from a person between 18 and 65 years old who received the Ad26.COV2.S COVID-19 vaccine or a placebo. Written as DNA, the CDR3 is TGTGCCTGGAGGCGAGGGGTCTACGAGCAGTACTTC. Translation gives CAWRRGVYEQYF.